The 15 T cell receptor beta chains below were found in one sample sequenced in a study of PD-L1 blockade in urothelial cancer. Sequencing used immunoSEQ multiplex PCR; TCRdb keeps in-frame clones, though not all of them. The top ten hold 3% to 4% of the sample, which has some 67,000 clones, approximately 88% seen once. The source was PBMCs, collected around atezolizumab (anti-PD-L1) treatment. The receptors were gathered from a man aged 55-75 years with urothelial cancer.

The chain combines TRBV7-9 with TRBJ2-3, with TRBD1 identical over 8 bases. CDR3 length equals 15 residues. Germline V lookup: CDR1 SEHNR, CDR2 FQNEAQ (reference sequence). V was clipped by 5 bases and J by 5 bases; unmatched bases: 9. CDR3 sequence reads: CASSGWGQVGDTQYF. In nucleotides, the CDR3 is TGTGCCAGCAGCGGATGGGGACAGGTCGGAGATACGCAGTATTTT.

V is TRBV18 and J is TRBJ2-7, with 10 bases that match TRBD1. The CDR3 totals 13 residues. V was pared by 3 bases and J by 5 bases, with 1 base of the junction left unmatched. Germline CDR1 KGHSH, CDR2 LQKENI. Here the CDR3 DNA reads TGTGCCAGCTCACCGGGACAGGGGCACGAGCAGTACTTC. Its protein product is CASSPGQGHEQYF.

The gene calls are TRBV28 and TRBJ2-1; TRBD2 matches at 9 bases. V was clipped by 1 base and J by 1 base; unmatched bases: 2. Per germline, CDR1 MDHEN and CDR2 SYDVKM. The CDR3 extends over 16 amino acids. CDR3 bases: TGTGCCAGCAGTTTATCAGCGGGAGGATCCTACAATGAGCAGTTCTTC. The encoded protein is CASSLSAGGSYNEQFF.

The J gene is TRBJ1-1, the V gene TRBV4-2; 8 positions match TRBD1. This CDR3 region has 17 residues. V shed 1 base and J 4 bases; nucleotides not matched to a gene: 11. Germline CDR1 is LGHNA and CDR2 is YNFKEQ. The CDR3 protein is CASSQGLWTGKVTEAFF. The CDR3 DNA reads as TGTGCCAGCAGCCAAGGGTTGTGGACAGGGAAAGTCACTGAAGCTTTCTTT.

The chain carries TRBV7-8 and TRBJ1-2, with 7 bases fitting TRBD1. Germline values: CDR1 SGHVS, CDR2 FQNEAQ. CDR3 length: 14 residues. Unmatched junction bases numbered 11, after V lost 5 bases and J lost 8 bases. This CDR3 reads CASSEDRNDYGYTF. The CDR3 DNA follows: TGTGCCAGCAGCGAGGACAGGAACGATTACGGCTACACCTTC.

This clone appeared a single time. The chain joins TRBV6-5 to TRBJ1-6, with TRBD1 identical over 7 bases. V was clipped by 8 bases and J by 6 bases; unmatched bases: 7. Germline loops: CDR1 MNHEY, CDR2 SVGAGI. The CDR3 runs to 14 residues. The CDR3 nucleotides read TGTGCCAGCGTAAGGAGACAGGGTAATTCACCCCTCCACTTT. This gives the protein CASVRRQGNSPLHF.

The chain carries TRBV4-1 and TRBJ1-2; maybe TRBD1 (6 bases). This CDR3 comprises 14 residues. V shed 9 bases and J shed 6 bases, with 20 bases lying between them. Germline lookup yields CDR1 MGHRA and CDR2 YSYEKL. DNA for the CDR3: TGCGCCAGTTACTCCACAGGGAGCGGAGATGGCTACACCTTC. This sequence encodes CASYSTGSGDGYTF.

This chain connects TRBV7-8 to TRBJ2-2; D is perhaps TRBD1 (6 bases). Germline CDR1 is SGHVS and CDR2 is FQNEAQ. V lost 1 base to trimming and J lost 5 bases, with 11 bases between them. This CDR3 comprises 15 residues. DNA of the CDR3: TGTGCCAGCAGCTTAGTTTTCAGGGGTACCGGGGAGCTGTTTTTT. Protein sequence: CASSLVFRGTGELFF.

The V and J genes are TRBV27 and TRBJ1-1, with a tentative D call TRBD1 (6 bases). Germline values: CDR1 MNHEY, CDR2 SMNVEV (reference sequence). V dropped 6 bases and J dropped 0 bases, with 14 bases sitting between them. This CDR3 has 15 residues. The CDR3 protein is CASRPDSPLNTEAFF. The CDR3 region has the DNA TGTGCCAGCAGACCGGACAGTCCTTTGAACACTGAAGCTTTCTTT.

The CDR3 bases are TGTGCCAGTAGTGACAGGCCCGACTATGGCTACACCTTC. Its translation: CASSDRPDYGYTF. V and J are TRBV19 and TRBJ1-2; D is possibly TRBD1 (6 bases). Germline CDR1 is LNHDA and CDR2 is SQIVND (reference sequence). V shed 5 bases and J shed 3 bases, with 10 bases lying between them. CDR3 length: 13 amino acids.

The chain is built from TRBV11-2 and TRBJ2-7; TRBD2 agrees at 8 bases. J gave up 1 base and V 3 bases, and 14 bases lay outside the gene matches. Germline V gene data show CDR1 as SGHAT and CDR2 as FQNNGV. The CDR3 has 18 amino acids. CDR3 nucleotides: TGTGCCAGCAGCTTCTCTTTCCAGCGGGAGACGAGGTCCTACGAGCAGTACTTC. It translates to CASSFSFQRETRSYEQYF.

In DNA form, the CDR3 reads TGTGCCAGCACCGAGACTAGCGGGAGGAATGAGCAGTTCTTC. Encoded protein: CASTETSGRNEQFF. The rearrangement uses TRBV11-2 and TRBJ2-1; TRBD2 matches 13 bases. Germline V gene data show CDR1 as SGHAT and CDR2 as FQNNGV. This CDR3 comprises 14 residues. Unmatched junction bases numbered 4, after V lost 7 bases and J lost 7 bases. The full variable domain, its missing parts supplied by reference TRBV11-2 and TRBJ2-1, is EAGVAQSPRYKIIEKRQSVAFWCNPISGHATLYWYQQILGQGPKLLIQFQNNGVVDDSQLPKDRFSAERLKGVDSTLKIQPAKLEDSAVYLCASTETSGRNEQFFGPGTRLTVL.

The V and J genes are TRBV28 and TRBJ2-7, with TRBD1 identical over 7 bases. Germline CDR1 and CDR2: MDHEN and SYDVKM. This CDR3 is 15 amino acids long. Trimming removed 3 bases from V and 5 bases from J; junction bases left unmatched: 10. The CDR3 is CASSFQAGGRNEQYF. The CDR3 bases are TGTGCCAGCAGTTTCCAGGCAGGGGGTAGGAACGAGCAGTACTTC.

The rearrangement links TRBV4-3 to TRBJ2-1; TRBD2 aligns across 16 bases. Germline V gene data show CDR1 as LGHNA and CDR2 as YSLEER. The CDR3 is made up of 18 amino acids. Trimming cost V 4 bases and J 6 bases; bases outside gene matches: 9. The DNA for the CDR3 is TGCGCCAGCAGCCTGGGACTAGCGGGAGGGGGGGAGAGCAATGAGCAGTTCTTC. It specifies CASSLGLAGGGESNEQFF.

This clone was seen only once. The chain is built from TRBV19 and TRBJ1-5, with 7 nucleotides matching TRBD1. The V gene's germline CDR1 is LNHDA and CDR2 SQIVND (reference sequence). This CDR3 spans 13 amino acids. Trimming cost V 7 bases and J 9 bases; bases outside gene matches: 9. The CDR3: CASTPGQNMPQHF. The DNA for the CDR3 is TGTGCCAGTACCCCGGGACAGAATATGCCCCAGCATTTT. The whole variable domain, filled in from reference TRBV19 and TRBJ1-5, reads DGGITQSPKYLFRKEGQNVTLSCEQNLNHDAMYWYRQDPGQGLRLIYYSQIVNDFQKGDIAEGYSVSREKKESFPLTVTSAQKNPTAFYLCASTPGQNMPQHFGDGTRLSIL.